The 21 T cell receptor beta chains below were found in one sample sequenced in a study of cytomegalovirus exposure and HLA in healthy donors (dated by TCRdb to 2017 to 2019). Library method: the immunoSEQ multiplex PCR assay. A mixture of 60 forward primers for TCR Vbeta segments and 13 reverse primers for TCR Jbeta segments was used in the multiplex PCR. TCRdb took this table from immuneACCESS and kept in-frame rearrangements with V and J called. Such tables lack part of the clones; where checked against another copy, unresolved V genes explain under half of the gap, and the rest is unexplained. The sample profile shows under 300,000 clones; approximately 70% of them were found once. The ten biggest clones cover 2% to 2.5% of the sample. Sequenced: PBMCs. The receptors derive from a female donor in good health and CMV-seronegative.

The chain couples TRBV2 to TRBJ2-7; 7 positions match TRBD1. Germline CDR1 is SNHLY and CDR2 is FYNNEI. The CDR3 length is 14 residues. V trimming: 11 bases; J trimming: 2 bases; junction bases outside the gene matches: 12. CDR3 sequence reads: CAGKGTVLPYEQYF. The CDR3 DNA reads TGTGCCGGTAAAGGGACAGTCCTTCCCTACGAGCAGTACTTC.

For the CDR3, the DNA is TGTGCCAGCAGCTTAGTTCGCGACAGAAAAGAGACCCAGTACTTC. Translating it yields CASSLVRDRKETQYF. V is TRBV7-9 and J is TRBJ2-5; maybe TRBD1 (5 bases). The V end lost 1 base, the J end lost 3 bases, and 12 bases lay between the germline ends. Germline V lookup: CDR1 SEHNR, CDR2 FQNEAQ (reference sequence). The length of the CDR3 is 15 residues.

This chain connects TRBV11-2 to TRBJ1-2; perhaps TRBD1 as D (6 bases). Germline CDR1 is SGHAT and CDR2 is FQNNGV. V shed 5 bases and J shed 3 bases, with 10 bases lying between them. The CDR3 sequence is 13 residues long. The CDR3 is CASSGQSDYGYTF. The CDR3 DNA is TGTGCCAGCAGCGGACAGAGTGACTATGGCTACACCTTC.

The chain recombines TRBV13 with TRBJ1-1; weak D call: TRBD1 (5 bases). Germline V CDR1 and CDR2: PRHDT, FYEKMQ (reference sequence). V lost 5 bases and J 4 bases, leaving 17 bases between the germline ends. This CDR3 region has 15 residues. The CDR3 DNA is TGTGCCAGCAGCCTCTTGAATCAGGGTACCACTGAAGCTTTCTTT. As protein: CASSLLNQGTTEAFF.

A few counts support this clone. The rearrangement uses TRBV2 and TRBJ1-3; D is possibly TRBD1 (5 bases). The CDR3 spans 15 residues. V dropped 1 base and J dropped 4 bases, with 11 bases sitting between them. Germline CDR1 is SNHLY and CDR2 is FYNNEI. The CDR3 DNA reads TGTGCCAGCAGTGAAGGGGCAGGGTCCGGAAACACCATATATTTT. It translates to CASSEGAGSGNTIYF.

The chain has TRBV6-5 and TRBJ2-6; no firm D call. The CDR3 is 14 residues long. Trimming left V 5 bases short and J 1 base short, with 6 bases between. The germline CDR1 and CDR2 sequences are MNHEY and SVGAGI. CDR3 sequence (DNA): TGTGCCAGCAGTAGAACATCTGGGGCCAACGTCCTGACTTTC. This encodes CASSRTSGANVLTF.

The chain couples TRBV4-2 to TRBJ1-1, with 12 bases that match TRBD1. Unmatched junction bases numbered 9, after V lost 0 bases and J lost 1 base. Germline values: CDR1 LGHNA, CDR2 YNFKEQ. The CDR3 runs to 19 residues. The CDR3 nucleotides read TGTGCCAGCAGCCAAGATGCTACCCGGGACAGGGGGCCGAACACTGAAGCTTTCTTT. The encoded protein is CASSQDATRDRGPNTEAFF.

The V call is TRBV29-1, the J call TRBJ2-1; the D is unclear. The CDR3 is 12 residues long. Trimming took 1 base from V and 4 from J, leaving 5 bases between them. Germline V gives CDR1 SQVTM, CDR2 ANQGSEA. CDR3: CSVEALYNEQFF. CDR3 DNA: TGCAGCGTTGAAGCGCTATACAATGAGCAGTTCTTC.

This chain links TRBV19 with TRBJ2-2; TRBD2 aligns across 10 bases. Germline CDR1 LNHDA, CDR2 SQIVND (reference sequence). Trimming cost V 6 bases and J 4 bases; bases outside gene matches: 11. This CDR3 has 17 residues. The CDR3 is CASRTTSGSVGTGELFF. The CDR3 DNA reads as TGTGCCAGTAGGACGACTAGCGGGTCCGTAGGCACCGGGGAGCTGTTTTTT.

The chain has TRBV27 and TRBJ2-2; 7 positions match TRBD2. Per the germline V gene, CDR1 is MNHEY and CDR2 is SMNVEV (reference sequence). The CDR3 has 18 amino acids. V lost 2 bases, J lost 5 bases, and 14 bases stayed unmatched. CDR3 residues: CASSLPPPLASGTGELFF. The CDR3 DNA reads TGTGCCAGCAGTTTACCCCCCCCACTAGCGTCAGGGACCGGGGAGCTGTTTTTT.

Concerning this clone itself: Additional DNA sequences in this sample encode the identical CDR3. J is TRBJ2-1 and V is TRBV6-1; a possible D gene is TRBD2 (5 bases). There are 12 residues in the CDR3. The ends were cut back, 3 bases at V and 7 bases at J, with 7 bases in the middle. CDR1 is MNHNS and CDR2 is SASEGT in the germline V gene. The CDR3 nucleotides read TGTGCCAGCAGTGATCCGGGGAATGAGCAGTTCTTC. Protein product: CASSDPGNEQFF.

The rearrangement joins TRBV27 to TRBJ2-3; TRBD2 matches at 9 bases. With V trimmed by 5 bases and J by 4 bases, 13 bases remained unmatched. CDR3 length equals 17 residues. Germline CDR1 reads MNHEY; CDR2 reads SMNVEV (reference sequence). The CDR3 loop reads CASSPHGQREVSDTQYF. CDR3 bases: TGTGCCAGCAGTCCCCACGGCCAGCGGGAGGTTTCAGATACGCAGTATTTT.

This chain links TRBV5-4 with TRBJ2-5; D is unclear. This CDR3 comprises 13 residues. Germline-derived CDR1 and CDR2 are SGHNT and YYREEE (reference sequence). Trimming took 4 bases from V and 2 from J, leaving 9 bases between them. The CDR3 here is CASSTVGQETQYF. In DNA, the CDR3 is TGTGCCAGCAGCACGGTTGGTCAAGAGACCCAGTACTTC.

V is TRBV5-4 and J is TRBJ2-3, with D unresolved. This CDR3 comprises 13 residues. V lost 0 bases and J lost 6, with 8 bases in between. Per the germline V gene, CDR1 is SGHNT and CDR2 is YYREEE (reference sequence). CDR3 DNA sequence: TGTGCCAGCAGCTTGGTCGGAGCGGATACGCAGTATTTT. It yields the protein CASSLVGADTQYF.

The genes are TRBV20-1 and TRBJ2-3, with no clear D. From germline, CDR1 is DFQATT and CDR2 SNEGSKA (reference sequence). The CDR3 extends over 11 amino acids. Trimming cost V 6 bases and J 5 bases, with 9 bases left between them. The CDR3 loop is CSAPLVDTQYF. For the CDR3, the DNA is TGCAGTGCCCCGCTAGTAGATACGCAGTATTTT.

This chain connects TRBV10-2 to TRBJ2-5, with D unclear. This CDR3 has 11 residues. Trimming pared 5 bases from V and 5 bases from J, leaving 6 bases between. The V gene's germline CDR1 is WSHSY and CDR2 SAAADI. CDR3 bases: TGCGCCAGCAGTCGAGGCGAGACCCAGTACTTC. Translating it yields CASSRGETQYF.

The rearrangement uses TRBV5-1 and TRBJ2-5, with 7 bases identical to TRBD2. The CDR3 consists of 15 residues. V lost 6 bases, J lost 3 bases, and 11 bases stayed unmatched. CDR1 SGHRS and CDR2 YFSETQ come from the germline V gene. CDR3 residues: CASNWVGGKEETQYF. The CDR3 region has the DNA TGCGCCAGCAATTGGGTCGGGGGGAAGGAAGAGACCCAGTACTTC.

V and J are TRBV25-1 and TRBJ2-5; TRBD1 is a possible D gene (6 bases). The CDR3 runs 11 residues. The germline V and J ends were trimmed by 5 bases and 11 bases, with 12 bases remaining between them. Germline V CDR1 and CDR2: MGHDK, SYGVNS. The DNA of the CDR3 is TGTGCCAGCAGTACCCACAGGGAGCAGTACTTC. Amino acids: CASSTHREQYF.

In its sample, this clone was seen a few times. This chain links TRBV5-8 with TRBJ1-2; no clear D. This CDR3 spans 13 amino acids. Per the germline V gene, CDR1 is SGHTS and CDR2 is YDEGEE. V was cut by 0 bases and J by 10 bases, with 13 bases left in between. CDR3 region: CASSLEQREDYTF. The CDR3 nucleotides are TGTGCCAGCAGCTTGGAACAGAGAGAAGACTACACCTTC.

The J gene is TRBJ1-2, the V gene TRBV9, with unresolved D. V lost 0 bases and J lost 5, with 11 bases in between. CDR1 and CDR2 from the germline V gene are SGDLS and YYNGEE. The CDR3 runs 14 residues. CDR3 bases: TGTGCCAGCAGCGTAGCGGAAGGAGGGTATGGCTACACCTTC. Amino acid sequence: CASSVAEGGYGYTF.

This clone turned up a few times. V gene TRBV25-1 combines with J gene TRBJ1-3; D unclear. V was clipped by 4 bases and J by 3 bases, with 13 bases between them. Germline lookup yields CDR1 MGHDK and CDR2 SYGVNS. CDR3 length: 15 residues. The CDR3 DNA reads as TGTGCCAGCAGTGGGAAGGAGATCGGTGGAAACACCATATATTTT. It codes for CASSGKEIGGNTIYF. The whole variable domain, filled in from reference TRBV25-1 and TRBJ1-3, reads EADIYQTPRYLVIGTGKKITLECSQTMGHDKMYWYQQDPGMELHLIHYSYGVNSTEKGDLSSESTVSRIRTEHFPLTLESARPSHTSQYLCASSGKEIGGNTIYFGEGSWLTVV.